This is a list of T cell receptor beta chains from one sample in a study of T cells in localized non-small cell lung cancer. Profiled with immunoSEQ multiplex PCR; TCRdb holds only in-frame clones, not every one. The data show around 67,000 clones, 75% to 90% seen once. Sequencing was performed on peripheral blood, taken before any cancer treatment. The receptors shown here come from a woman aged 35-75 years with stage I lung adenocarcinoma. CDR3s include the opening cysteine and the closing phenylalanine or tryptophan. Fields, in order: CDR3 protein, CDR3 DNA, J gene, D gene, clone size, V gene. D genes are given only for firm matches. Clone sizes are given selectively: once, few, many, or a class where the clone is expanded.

CDR3: CASSIKVANSPLHF
DNA: TGTGCCAGTAGTATCAAGGTCGCCAATTCACCCCTCCACTTT
J: TRBJ1-6
D: NA
size: few
V: TRBV19

CDR3: CANSIGGGKRGNQPQHF
DNA: TGTGCCAATAGTATAGGAGGGGGAAAGAGGGGCAATCAGCCCCAGCATTTT
J: TRBJ1-5
D: NA
size: once
V: TRBV19

CDR3: CASSLKTEAFF
DNA: TGTGCCAGCAGTTTGAAGACTGAAGCTTTCTTT
J: TRBJ1-1
D: NA
size: NA
V: TRBV28

CDR3: CAIPQGPGNTIYF
DNA: TGTGCCATCCCCCAAGGTCCTGGAAACACCATATATTTT
J: TRBJ1-3
D: NA
size: NA
V: TRBV7-9

CDR3: CASSVHRDTEAFF
DNA: TGTGCCAGTAGTGTCCACAGGGATACTGAAGCTTTCTTT
J: TRBJ1-1
D: NA
size: NA
V: TRBV19

CDR3: CSVAPIAGPTYEQYF
DNA: TGCAGCGTTGCGCCTATAGCGGGGCCAACCTACGAGCAGTACTTC
J: TRBJ2-7
D: TRBD2
size: NA
V: TRBV29-1

CDR3: CASSFEGSLVSPLHF
DNA: TGTGCCAGCAGCTTTGAGGGAAGTTTGGTGTCACCCCTCCACTTT
J: TRBJ1-6
D: NA
size: NA
V: TRBV11-2

CDR3: CASTYPVGSTMNTEAFF
DNA: TGTGCCAGTACCTACCCGGTAGGGAGCACCATGAACACTGAAGCTTTCTTT
J: TRBJ1-1
D: NA
size: few
V: TRBV19

CDR3: CASKSSTGELFF
DNA: TGTGCCAGCAAAAGCAGCACCGGGGAGCTGTTTTTT
J: TRBJ2-2
D: NA
size: NA
V: TRBV28

CDR3: CASSSWGFSYNEQFF
DNA: TGTGCTAGCAGTTCGTGGGGGTTCTCCTACAATGAGCAGTTCTTC
J: TRBJ2-1
D: NA
size: NA
V: TRBV5-6

CDR3: CASSLNRETLVYYEQYF
DNA: TGTGCCAGCAGCTTAAACAGGGAAACCTTGGTTTACTACGAGCAGTACTTC
J: TRBJ2-7
D: NA
size: NA
V: TRBV27